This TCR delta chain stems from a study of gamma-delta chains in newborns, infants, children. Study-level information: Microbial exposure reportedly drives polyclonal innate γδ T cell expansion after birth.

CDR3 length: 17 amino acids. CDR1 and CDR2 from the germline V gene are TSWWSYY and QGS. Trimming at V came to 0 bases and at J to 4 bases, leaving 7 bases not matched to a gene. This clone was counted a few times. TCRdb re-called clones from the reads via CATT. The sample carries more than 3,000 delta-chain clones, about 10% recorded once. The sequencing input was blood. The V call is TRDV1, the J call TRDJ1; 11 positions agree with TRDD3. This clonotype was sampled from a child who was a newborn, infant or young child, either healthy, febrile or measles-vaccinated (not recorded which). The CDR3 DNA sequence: TGTGCTCTTGGGGAACTATGGGCTACTGGGGGATACGATAAACTCATCTTT. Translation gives CALGELWATGGYDKLIF.